This T cell receptor beta chain was documented in a study of blood T cell repertoires in COVID-19. Study-wide background: Acute and convalescent COVID-19 samples came from the United States, Italy and Spain. The cDNA or gDNA used as material had been derived from T cells, B-cell-depleted T cells, or PBMCs.

Per the original data handling: It was from reference gene primer amplification that nucleated cell counts were estimated. Only in-frame clones appear in the TCRdb table, and some are missing; sequencing was by immunoSEQ multiplex PCR. The V and J calls and clone size were taken over from that table, and D and trimming were inferred from the DNA. Altogether a few hundred thousand clones are present, nearly 90% being singletons, with the ten largest covering around 2.3%. This CDR3 has 13 amino acids. CDR1 is ENHRY and CDR2 is SYGVKD in the germline V gene. The ends were cut back, 0 bases at V and 5 bases at J, with 5 bases in the middle. One Seattle source followed patients from active infection through their disease course.

The sample consisted of peripheral blood. The clonotype comes from a woman aged 60-70 years with COVID-19, enrolled during active disease. The rearrangement links TRBV10-3 to TRBJ1-5, with no clear D. CDR3 protein: CAISESHDQPQHF. The CDR3 DNA sequence: TGTGCCATCAGTGAGTCCCATGATCAGCCCCAGCATTTT.